The entry below gives a single TCR beta chain sequence along with its context. Its antigen is as yet unknown. Each patient was aged 18 to 65 and had newly diagnosed hyperthyroidism of under 2 months' duration. Fresh peripheral blood, under 13 ml, yielded the PBMCs. The data derive from a study of T cells in Graves' hyperthyroidism and ophthalmopathy. General observations from the study: In blood, most of the thyroid clonotypes expanded above 0.001 were also present.

TCR beta CDR3 regions were amplified from RNA transcripts. HTBI primers were used for first-round RT-PCR of the TCR CDR3. TCRdb re-analysed the multiplex PCR reads in MiXCR, keeping a single row per CDR3 protein. The table lists a few hundred thousand distinct CDR3 sequences, roughly 21% of them singletons. CDR1 and CDR2 from the germline V gene are GTSNPN and SVGIG (reference sequence). The CDR3 has 15 amino acids. Trimming removed 4 bases at V and 0 bases at J, with 13 bases between. The V gene is TRBV30, the J gene TRBJ1-3; D uncertain. The clonotype originates from a woman in her 50s with Graves' hyperthyroidism. The sample was blood. For the CDR3, the DNA is TGTGCCTGGAACTCCGACTTTAACTCTGGAAACACCATATATTTT. It yields the protein CAWNSDFNSGNTIYF. The entire variable domain, with the rest obtained from reference TRBV30 and TRBJ1-3, is as follows: SQTIHQWPATLVQPVGSPLSLECTVEGTSNPNLYWYRQAAGRGLQLLFYSVGIGQISSEVPQNLSASRPQDRQFILSSKKLLLSDSGFYLCAWNSDFNSGNTIYFGEGSWLTVV.